Presented here are 9 T cell receptor beta chains from one specimen sequenced in a study of blood T cell repertoires in COVID-19. Clones were read by immunoSEQ multiplex PCR, and TCRdb kept only the in-frame ones, dropping some. In the table there are about 260,000 clones, 65% to 90% of which are singletons. The sequenced sample consisted of peripheral blood. All receptors derive from a man younger than 40 with active or convalescent COVID-19.

The V call is TRBV19, the J call TRBJ2-5; D might be TRBD2 (5 bases). In germline, CDR1 is LNHDA, CDR2 SQIVND (reference sequence). CDR3 length equals 15 residues. Trimming removed 3 bases at V and 5 bases at J, with 16 bases between. The CDR3 DNA reads TGTGCCAGTAGTATCGCCGACCGGGGTCAGGAGACCCAGTACTTC. It specifies CASSIADRGQETQYF.

The chain has TRBV5-1 and TRBJ2-7, with 14 bases fitting TRBD2. This CDR3 contains 15 residues. V lost 3 bases and J lost 6; bases outside the gene matches: 5. The germline V gene encodes CDR1 SGHRS and CDR2 YFSETQ. CDR3 DNA: TGCGCCAGCAGCTCCAGACTAGCGGGGGGGAGCGAGCAGTACTTC. Its translation: CASSSRLAGGSEQYF.

The sample holds a few counts of this clone. V is TRBV30 and J is TRBJ1-1; D is perhaps TRBD1 (5 bases). This CDR3 has 12 residues. With 4 bases removed from V and 4 bases from J, the gap between germline ends came to 10 bases. Germline V gene lookup returns CDR1 GTSNPN and CDR2 SVGIG (reference sequence). As DNA, the CDR3 is TGTGCCTGGAACGGCGGGACCACTGAAGCTTTCTTT. Its translation is CAWNGGTTEAFF.

This clone was recorded only once. The genes are TRBV4-3 and TRBJ2-2; 10 bases align to TRBD1. CDR1 LGHNA and CDR2 YSLEER come from the germline V gene. V shed 0 bases and J 6 bases; nucleotides not matched to a gene: 7. This CDR3 has 17 amino acids. The CDR3 sequence is CASSQDRDRGQSGELFF. The CDR3 DNA reads TGCGCCAGCAGCCAAGATAGGGACAGGGGCCAGTCCGGGGAGCTGTTTTTT.

This chain links TRBV7-9 with TRBJ2-3; a possible D gene is TRBD2 (5 bases). Trimming cost V 5 bases and J 3 bases, with 12 bases left between them. In germline, CDR1 is SEHNR, CDR2 FQNEAQ (reference sequence). The CDR3 extends over 14 amino acids. CDR3 sequence (DNA): TGTGCCAGCAGCCCGAGGACTCGTACAGATACGCAGTATTTT. This sequence encodes CASSPRTRTDTQYF.

The table lists this clone with a count of one. This chain connects TRBV20-1 to TRBJ2-7; D might be TRBD1 (5 bases). Trimming removed 6 bases from V and 5 bases from J, with 11 bases in between. This CDR3 contains 11 residues. Germline V lookup: CDR1 DFQATT, CDR2 SNEGSKA (reference sequence). The chain's CDR3 is CSARWTHEQYF. CDR3 sequence (DNA): TGCAGTGCCAGGTGGACACACGAGCAGTACTTC.

In this sample, this clone turned up a few times. This chain links TRBV10-3 with TRBJ1-2; 9 bases line up with TRBD1. The CDR3 is 13 residues long. CDR1 and CDR2 (germline): ENHRY, SYGVKD. The trim removed 4 bases at V and 4 bases at J, leaving 1 base unmatched. The CDR3 region has the DNA TGTGCCATCAGTGGGGACAGGGTCTATGGCTACACCTTC. As protein: CAISGDRVYGYTF.

The chain couples TRBV27 to TRBJ1-1, with 9 bases identical to TRBD1. V lost 7 bases and J lost 0; bases outside the gene matches: 3. This CDR3 contains 14 residues. Germline lookup yields CDR1 MNHEY and CDR2 SMNVEV (reference sequence). CDR3 bases: TGTGCCAGCAATACAGGGGGCCTGAACACTGAAGCTTTCTTT. Its translation: CASNTGGLNTEAFF.

The chain carries TRBV20-1 and TRBJ1-1; D not certain. The V and J ends lost 3 bases and 1 base respectively, with 9 bases between them. The CDR3 has 13 residues. Germline V gene sequence: CDR1 DFQATT, CDR2 SNEGSKA (reference sequence). The CDR3 DNA sequence: TGCAGTGCTAGTAGCGGGTCGAACACTGAAGCTTTCTTT. Translation gives CSASSGSNTEAFF.